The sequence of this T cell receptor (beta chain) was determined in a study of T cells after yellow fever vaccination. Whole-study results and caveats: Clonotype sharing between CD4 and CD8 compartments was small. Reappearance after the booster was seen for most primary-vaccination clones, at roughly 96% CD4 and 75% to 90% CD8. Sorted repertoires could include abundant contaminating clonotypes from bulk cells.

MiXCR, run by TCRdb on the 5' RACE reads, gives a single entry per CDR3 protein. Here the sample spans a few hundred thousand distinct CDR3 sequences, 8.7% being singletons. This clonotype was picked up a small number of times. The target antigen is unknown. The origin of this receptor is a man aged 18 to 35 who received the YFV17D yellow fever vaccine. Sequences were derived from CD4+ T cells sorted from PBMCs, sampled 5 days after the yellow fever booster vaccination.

CDR3 in amino acids: CSVVGTAQDTQYF. Here the CDR3 DNA reads TGCAGCGTTGTAGGGACAGCCCAGGATACGCAGTATTTT. The chain couples TRBV29-1 to TRBJ2-3; 7 bases are a match to TRBD1. The V gene end was trimmed by 4 bases and the J gene end by 6 bases; junction bases not matched to a gene: 7. This CDR3 is built from 13 residues. Germline loops: CDR1 SQVTM, CDR2 ANQGSEA.